The TCR beta chain described here comes from a study of shared clonotypes between healthy human individuals. This clone has a single count. CDR1 is SGHAT and CDR2 is FQNNGV in the germline V gene. Trimming left V 5 bases short and J 7 bases short, with 12 bases between. This CDR3 spans 12 amino acids. The data were produced by immunoSEQ multiplex PCR, yet TCRdb's version contains in-frame clones alone and is incomplete. The sample comprises approximately 1,500,000 clones, roughly 95% of which are singletons, and about 1.2% rests with the top ten. V is TRBV11-2 and J is TRBJ2-7, with unresolved D. The TCR was taken from a man aged 25-45 years in good health. Specimen: naive CD4+ T cells sorted from blood. Subset in this sample: CD45RA+ positively selected. This CDR3 reads CASSLAGLEQYF. The CDR3 DNA sequence: TGTGCCAGCAGCCTGGCAGGTTTGGAGCAGTACTTC.